This TCR beta chain was identified in a study of T cell responses to AZD1222 COVID-19 vaccine. Regarding the study as a whole: Without day 14 samples, only post-peak T cell repertoires were studied. Seropositive at baseline were only a handful of AZD1222 recipients. White British donors predominated, females outnumbered males, and clonal diversity was possibly underestimated.

Note on this clone: Antigen: not known.

The CDR3 runs to 15 residues. With 7 bases removed from V and 7 bases from J, the gap between germline ends came to 22 bases. CDR1 and CDR2 from the germline V gene are SNHLY and FYNNEI. The protocol was immunoSEQ multiplex PCR, while the TCRdb copy is restricted to in-frame clones and leaves out a portion. Seen here are some 170,000 clones, more than 75% observed once, and the top ten hold 4% to 5.5%. The sample was peripheral blood, taken 28 days after the second AZD1222 dose. The chain uses TRBV2 and TRBJ1-1; the D is unclear. The TCR was taken from an adult who received the AZD1222 COVID-19 vaccine. In nucleotides, the CDR3 is TGTGCCAGCACCTTCCGGGCCCCGGGTACGAGTGAAGCTTTCTTT. Residues: CASTFRAPGTSEAFF.